Described below is a single T cell receptor beta chain sequence and its context. These data belong to a study of T cell responses to AZD1222 COVID-19 vaccine. Some clones are missing from TCRdb's copy, which holds only in-frame ones; the method was immunoSEQ multiplex PCR. Among under 140,000 clones, about 90% were seen once, and the ten largest hold around 3%. Germline CDR1 is SGDLS and CDR2 is YYNGEE. The CDR3 runs to 14 residues. V was pared by 2 bases and J by 5 bases, with 5 bases of the junction left unmatched. The material was peripheral blood, obtained on day 0 of AZD1222 vaccination. The J gene is TRBJ2-7, the V gene TRBV9, with TRBD1 identical over 9 bases. The receptor was isolated from an adult in good health. CDR3 loop: CASSVGTGRNEQYF. In nucleotides, the CDR3 is TGTGCCAGCAGCGTCGGGACAGGGAGAAACGAGCAGTACTTC.